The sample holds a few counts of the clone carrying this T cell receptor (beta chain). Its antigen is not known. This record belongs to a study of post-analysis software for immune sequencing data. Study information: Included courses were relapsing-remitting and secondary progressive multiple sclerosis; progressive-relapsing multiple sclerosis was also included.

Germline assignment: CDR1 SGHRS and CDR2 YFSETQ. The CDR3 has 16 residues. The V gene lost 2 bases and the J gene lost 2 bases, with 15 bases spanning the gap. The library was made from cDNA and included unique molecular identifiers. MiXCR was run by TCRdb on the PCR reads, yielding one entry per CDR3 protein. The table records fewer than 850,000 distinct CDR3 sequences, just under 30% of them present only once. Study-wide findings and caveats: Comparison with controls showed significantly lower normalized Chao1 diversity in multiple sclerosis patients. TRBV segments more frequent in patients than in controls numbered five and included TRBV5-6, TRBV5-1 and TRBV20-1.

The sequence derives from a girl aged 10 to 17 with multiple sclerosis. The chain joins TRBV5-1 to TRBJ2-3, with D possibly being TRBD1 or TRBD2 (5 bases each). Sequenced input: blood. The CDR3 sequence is CASSFERPGTTDTQYF. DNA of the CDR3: TGCGCCAGCAGCTTCGAACGGCCAGGGACCACAGATACGCAGTATTTT.